This TCR beta chain derives from a study of T cells in Graves' hyperthyroidism and ophthalmopathy. Study-level information: The blood sample was taken at first diagnosis, before treatment began. Notes on the study in general: In blood, most of the thyroid clonotypes expanded above 0.001 were also present. Model-based prediction identified ophthalmopathy a median around 6.5 months prior to its onset.

Worth noting for this clonotype: Its antigen is undetermined.

The PBMCs had their origin in more than 9.5 ml of fresh peripheral blood. TCR beta CDR3 sequences were amplified from RNA transcripts. First-round RT-PCR targeting the TCR CDR3 was performed with the HTBI primer set. TCRdb analysed the multiplex PCR reads with MiXCR anew, one entry per CDR3 protein. Of roughly 290,000 distinct CDR3 sequences in the sample, approximately 17% are singletons; the top ten hold approximately 60%. CDR1 LNHDA and CDR2 SQIVND come from the germline V gene (reference sequence). The CDR3 sequence is 14 residues long. Trimming took 6 bases from V and 6 from J; bases not matched to a gene: 8.

The sample comprised blood. The receptor was derived from a woman aged 60 to 75 with Graves' ophthalmopathy. The rearrangement joins TRBV19 to TRBJ1-1; TRBD1 agrees at 9 bases. The CDR3 coding sequence is TGTGCCAGTAGCTTACAGGGGGCAGGAGCTGAAGCTTTCTTT. It codes for CASSLQGAGAEAFF.